A single sample is the source of the 7 T cell receptor beta chains below, sequenced in a study of T cells in Graves' hyperthyroidism and ophthalmopathy. Amplification yielded TCR beta CDR3 regions, with RNA transcripts as the source. HTBI primers were the set used in a first-round RT-PCR of the TCR CDR3. Using its own MiXCR run on the multiplex PCR reads, TCRdb lists one record per CDR3 protein. The repertoire holds hundreds of thousands of distinct CDR3 sequences, about 15% seen once, with about a quarter in the top ten. The sequencing sample was made of blood. The receptors here all came from a woman aged 18 to 35 with Graves' hyperthyroidism that later progressed to Graves' ophthalmopathy.

The V gene is TRBV9, the J gene TRBJ2-1; TRBD2 agrees at 7 bases. The CDR3 spans 17 residues. Germline-derived CDR1 and CDR2 are SGDLS and YYNGEE. Unmatched junction bases numbered 8, after V lost 0 bases and J lost 2 bases. CDR3 nucleotides: TGTGCCAGCAGCGTAGGTCCGGGAGGAGTCGCCTACAATGAGCAGTTCTTC. Its translation is CASSVGPGGVAYNEQFF.

CDR3: CASSQLAGVYEQYF. The CDR3 coding sequence is TGTGCCAGCAGCCAACTAGCGGGAGTCTACGAGCAGTACTTC. The gene calls are TRBV4-2 and TRBJ2-7; 10 bases match TRBD2. The germline V gene encodes CDR1 LGHNA and CDR2 YNFKEQ. With 2 bases clipped from V and 3 bases from J, the junction kept 1 base outside the gene matches. The CDR3 length is 14 residues.

This clonotype was observed at least ten times. CDR3 sequence: CASSQFSTNTEAFF. The DNA of the CDR3 is TGCGCCAGCAGCCAGTTTTCAACTAACACTGAAGCTTTCTTT. The V call is TRBV5-1, the J call TRBJ1-1; D is ambiguous. Trimming cost V 4 bases and J 2 bases, with 12 bases left between them. The CDR3 is made up of 14 amino acids. Germline-derived CDR1 and CDR2 are SGHRS and YFSETQ.

This clonotype showed up just a few times. CDR3 residues: CSAIRGVDTEAFF. The CDR3 DNA sequence: TGCAGTGCTATTAGGGGGGTGGACACTGAAGCTTTCTTT. The chain couples TRBV20-1 to TRBJ1-1, with TRBD1 as a possible D gene (6 bases). There are 13 residues in the CDR3. Trimming stripped 4 bases from V and 3 bases from J, with 12 bases between. Germline-derived CDR1 and CDR2 are DFQATT and SNEGSKA (reference sequence).

This clonotype appeared many times. The chain recombines TRBV28 with TRBJ2-1; weak D call: TRBD1 (5 bases). Trimming shortened V by 5 bases and J by 3 bases, and 14 bases separated the two germline ends. This CDR3 is 15 amino acids long. Looked up from germline, CDR1 is MDHEN and CDR2 is SYDVKM. In nucleotides, the CDR3 is TGTGCCAGCAGTGGGGCAGCCCACATCTACAATGAGCAGTTCTTC. This codes for CASSGAAHIYNEQFF.

This clonotype was seen a few times. This chain joins TRBV12-3 or TRBV12-4 and TRBJ2-1, with D possibly being TRBD1 (6 bases). This CDR3 spans 15 amino acids. The V and J ends lost 5 bases and 3 bases respectively, with 14 bases between them. CDR3 sequence: CASSMTGPVYNEQFF. CDR3 nucleotide sequence: TGTGCCAGCAGTATGACAGGACCTGTCTACAATGAGCAGTTCTTC.

V gene TRBV6-1 combines with J gene TRBJ2-7; D assignment may be TRBD1 or TRBD2 (6 bases each). Trimming took off 11 bases at V and 5 bases at J, with 19 bases between the two ends. The CDR3 sequence is 13 residues long. Germline V gene data show CDR1 as MNHNS and CDR2 as SASEGT. CDR3 bases: TGTGCCTCCCAGGGGACTGGGAATCACGAGCAGTACTTC. This translates into CASQGTGNHEQYF.